These 6 T cell receptor beta chains share one sample of origin, sequenced in a study of T cell responses to AZD1222 COVID-19 vaccine. Profiled with immunoSEQ multiplex PCR; TCRdb holds only in-frame clones, not every one. Of roughly 120,000 clones listed, about 95% are singletons. The input for sequencing was peripheral blood, taken 28 days after the second AZD1222 dose. These TCRs come from an adult who received the AZD1222 COVID-19 vaccine.

The CDR3 spells CASSLGLNSYNEQFF. The CDR3 coding sequence is TGCGCCAGCAGCCTAGGACTGAACTCCTACAATGAGCAGTTCTTC. The chain couples TRBV5-1 to TRBJ2-1, with D perhaps matching TRBD2 (5 bases). V dropped 4 bases and J dropped 0 bases, with 11 bases sitting between them. This CDR3 is 15 amino acids long. Germline-derived CDR1 and CDR2 are SGHRS and YFSETQ.

The chain joins TRBV5-1 to TRBJ2-1; the match to TRBD1 covers 8 bases. CDR1 is SGHRS, CDR2 YFSETQ, per germline. Trimming cost V 5 bases and J 9 bases; bases outside gene matches: 7. The CDR3 sequence is 13 residues long. DNA of the CDR3: TGCGCCAGCAGGGATGGACAGGGCGGTGAGCAGTTCTTC. This encodes CASRDGQGGEQFF.

This clone was detected only once. This chain joins TRBV11-3 and TRBJ2-1, with D perhaps TRBD2 (5 bases). The length of the CDR3 is 13 residues. Trimming pared 5 bases from V and 2 bases from J, leaving 7 bases between. Germline loops: CDR1 SGHNT, CDR2 YENEEA. The CDR3 is CASSAGTYNEQFF. The CDR3 DNA is TGTGCCAGCAGCGCCGGGACCTACAATGAGCAGTTCTTC.

The rearrangement uses TRBV29-1 and TRBJ2-7, with a tentative D call TRBD1 (6 bases). The CDR3 runs 13 residues. V was shortened by 5 bases and J by 1 base, with 12 bases between the two germline ends. Germline CDR1 and CDR2: SQVTM and ANQGSEA. The CDR3 bases are TGCAGCGTTTTAACAGGGTCATCCTACGAGCAGTACTTC. Protein: CSVLTGSSYEQYF.

The genes are TRBV4-1 and TRBJ2-1; D tentatively reads TRBD1 or TRBD2 (5 bases each). The CDR3 sequence is 16 residues long. The germline V gene has CDR1 MGHRA and CDR2 YSYEKL. V was trimmed by 4 bases and J by 4 bases, leaving 17 bases between them. In DNA, the CDR3 is TGCGCCAGCAGCCCTTCGGGACGGCAATCGTACAATGAGCAGTTCTTC. It is translated as CASSPSGRQSYNEQFF.

The chain links TRBV2 to TRBJ1-2; TRBD1 might be the D (5 bases). Germline lookup yields CDR1 SNHLY and CDR2 FYNNEI. Trimming pared 4 bases from V and 3 bases from J, leaving 12 bases between. This CDR3 contains 14 residues. The CDR3: CASSATRVDYGYTF. The DNA for the CDR3 is TGTGCCAGCAGTGCGACCAGGGTGGACTATGGCTACACCTTC.